This T cell receptor (beta chain) emerged from a study of T cells in Graves' hyperthyroidism and ophthalmopathy. Study findings and constraints: Ophthalmopathy onset followed model prediction by a median around 6.9 months. Most thyroid-expanded clonotypes above 0.001 were also found in blood.

It was RNA transcripts that yielded the amplified TCR beta CDR3 regions. Carried out on the TCR CDR3, a first-round RT-PCR used the HTBI primer set. TCRdb processed the multiplex PCR reads anew with MiXCR; each CDR3 protein has one entry. The sample records more than 600,000 distinct CDR3 sequences, around 17% being singletons. As regards this clonotype: Antigen specificity is unknown.

After removal of 4 bases from V and 7 bases from J, the junction contained 10 bases not matched to a gene. CDR1 DFQATT and CDR2 SNEGSKA come from the germline V gene (reference sequence). The length of the CDR3 is 15 residues. The sequence came from a man aged 18 to 30 with Graves' hyperthyroidism. The chain employs TRBV20-1 and TRBJ2-1; 10 bases are a match to TRBD2. Sequencing was carried out using blood. CDR3 coding DNA: TGCAGTGCTACCTCCCCGGGACTAGCGCGAAATGAGCAGTTCTTC. Translating gives CSATSPGLARNEQFF.